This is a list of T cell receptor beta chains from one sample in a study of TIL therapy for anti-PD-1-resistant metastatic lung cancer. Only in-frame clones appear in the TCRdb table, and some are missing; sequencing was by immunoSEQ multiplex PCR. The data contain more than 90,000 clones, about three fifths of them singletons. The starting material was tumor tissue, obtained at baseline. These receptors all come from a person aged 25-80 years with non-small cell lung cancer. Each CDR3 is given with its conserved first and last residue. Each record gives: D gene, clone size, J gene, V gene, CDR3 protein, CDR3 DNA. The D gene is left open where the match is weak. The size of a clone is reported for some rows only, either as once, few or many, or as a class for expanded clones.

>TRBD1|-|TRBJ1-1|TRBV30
CAWKGGRGWTEAFF
TGTGCCTGGAAGGGGGGCAGGGGGTGGACTGAAGCTTTCTTT
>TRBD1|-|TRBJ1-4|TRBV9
CASSGGTANEKLFF
TGTGCCAGCAGCGGTGGGACAGCTAATGAAAAACTGTTTTTT
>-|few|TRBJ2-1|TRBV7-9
CASSLPSAYNEQFF
TGTGCCAGCAGCTTACCAAGCGCCTACAATGAGCAGTTCTTC
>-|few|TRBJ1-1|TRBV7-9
CASSLAGSDEAFF
TGTGCCAGCAGCTTGGCAGGGTCGGATGAAGCTTTCTTT
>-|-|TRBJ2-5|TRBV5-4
CASSRTVQETQYF
TGTGCCAGCAGCAGGACAGTTCAAGAGACCCAGTACTTC
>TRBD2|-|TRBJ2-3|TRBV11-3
CASSLEGLATTDTQYF
TGTGCCAGCAGCTTAGAGGGACTAGCGACAACAGATACGCAGTATTTT
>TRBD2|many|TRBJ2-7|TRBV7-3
CASSLFLAGLYEQYF
TGTGCCAGCAGCTTATTCCTAGCGGGCCTCTACGAGCAGTACTTC
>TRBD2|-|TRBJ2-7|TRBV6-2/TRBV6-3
CASSYPTSGGSPLYEQYF
TGTGCCAGCAGTTACCCTACTAGCGGGGGCTCCCCCCTCTACGAGCAGTACTTC
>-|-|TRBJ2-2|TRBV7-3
CASSPREITNTGELFF
TGTGCCAGCAGCCCCCGGGAGATAACGAACACCGGGGAGCTGTTTTTT
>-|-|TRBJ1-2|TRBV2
CASSGEQSYGYTF
TGTGCCAGCAGTGGGGAACAGAGCTATGGCTACACCTTC
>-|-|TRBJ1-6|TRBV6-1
CASSEAPRGSPLHF
TGTGCCAGCAGTGAAGCCCCTCGGGGTTCACCCCTCCACTTT
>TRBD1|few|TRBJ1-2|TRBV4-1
CASSQGGQGALGYTF
TGCGCCAGCAGCCAAGGGGGACAGGGGGCGCTTGGCTACACCTTC
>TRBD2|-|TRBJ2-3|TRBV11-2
CASSFTSGGVSDTQYF
TGTGCCAGCAGCTTCACTAGCGGGGGGGTCAGCGATACGCAGTATTTT
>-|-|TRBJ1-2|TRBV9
CASTRGMGGGYTF
TGTGCCAGCACCCGGGGGATGGGAGGCGGCTACACCTTC
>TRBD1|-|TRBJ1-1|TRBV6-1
CASSEAGQGRAFF
TGTGCCAGCAGTGAAGCGGGACAGGGGAGGGCTTTCTTT
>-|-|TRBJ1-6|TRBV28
CASSFLGRNSPLHF
TGTGCCAGCAGTTTTTTAGGACGGAATTCACCCCTCCACTTT
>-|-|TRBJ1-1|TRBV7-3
CASHRVITEAFF
TGTGCCAGCCACAGGGTAATCACTGAAGCTTTCTTT
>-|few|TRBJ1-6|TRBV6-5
CASSLRFDSQNSPLHF
TGTGCCAGCAGTTTACGATTCGACAGCCAAAATTCACCCCTCCACTTT
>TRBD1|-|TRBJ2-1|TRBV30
CAWSTQGGSYNEQFF
TGTGCCTGGAGTACACAGGGGGGCTCCTACAATGAGCAGTTCTTC
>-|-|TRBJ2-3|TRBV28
CASSPTPDTQYF
TGTGCCAGCAGTCCCACCCCAGATACGCAGTATTTT
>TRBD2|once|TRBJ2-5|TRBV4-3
CASSQVYSGGPPSETQYF
TGCGCCAGCAGCCAAGTTTATAGCGGGGGGCCCCCGTCAGAGACCCAGTACTTC